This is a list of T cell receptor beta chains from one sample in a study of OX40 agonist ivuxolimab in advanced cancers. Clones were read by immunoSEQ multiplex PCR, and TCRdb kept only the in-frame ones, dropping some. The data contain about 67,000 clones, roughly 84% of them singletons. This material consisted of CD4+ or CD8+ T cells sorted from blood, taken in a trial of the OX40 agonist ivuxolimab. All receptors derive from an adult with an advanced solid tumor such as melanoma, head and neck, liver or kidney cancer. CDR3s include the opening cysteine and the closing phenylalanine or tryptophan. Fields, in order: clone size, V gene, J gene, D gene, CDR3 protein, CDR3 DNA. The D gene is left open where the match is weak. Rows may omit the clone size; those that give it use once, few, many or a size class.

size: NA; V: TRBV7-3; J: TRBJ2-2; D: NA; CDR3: CASSVRNTGELFF; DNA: TGTGCCAGCAGCGTGAGGAACACCGGGGAGCTGTTTTTT
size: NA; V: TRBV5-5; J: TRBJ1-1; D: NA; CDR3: CASSLLSPQENTEAFF; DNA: TGTGCCAGCAGCTTGTTGTCGCCACAGGAGAACACTGAAGCTTTCTTT
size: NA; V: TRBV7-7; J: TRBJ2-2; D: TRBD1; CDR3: CASSPGTGRSGELFF; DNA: TGTGCCAGCAGCCCGGGGACAGGGAGGTCCGGGGAGCTGTTTTTT
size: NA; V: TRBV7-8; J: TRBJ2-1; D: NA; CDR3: CASSSFDEQFF; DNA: TGTGCCAGCAGCTCTTTCGATGAGCAGTTCTTC
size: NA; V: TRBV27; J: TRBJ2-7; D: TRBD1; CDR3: CASSLRTGVYEQYF; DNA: TGTGCCAGCAGTTTGAGGACAGGGGTCTACGAGCAGTACTTC
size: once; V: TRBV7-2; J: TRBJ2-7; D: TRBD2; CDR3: CASSLARLAGSEQYF; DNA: TGTGCCAGCAGCTTAGCGCGGCTAGCGGGAAGCGAGCAGTACTTC
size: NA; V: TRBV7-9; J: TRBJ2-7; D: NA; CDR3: CASSLGRDGEQYF; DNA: TGTGCCAGCAGCTTAGGAAGGGACGGAGAGCAGTACTTC
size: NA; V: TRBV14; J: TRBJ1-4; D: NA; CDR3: CASSQGPGEKLFF; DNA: TGTGCCAGCAGCCAAGGGCCGGGGGAAAAACTGTTTTTT
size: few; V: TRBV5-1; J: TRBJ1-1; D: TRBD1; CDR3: CASSVGTGSLNTEAFF; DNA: TGCGCCAGCAGCGTGGGGACAGGGAGCTTGAACACTGAAGCTTTCTTT
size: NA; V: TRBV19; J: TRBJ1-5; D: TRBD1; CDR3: CASSIDAGGAISPQHF; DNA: TGTGCCAGTAGTATCGACGCAGGGGGTGCCATCAGCCCCCAGCATTTT
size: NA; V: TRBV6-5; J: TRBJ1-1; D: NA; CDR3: CASSYEWGDPEAFF; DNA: TGTGCCAGCAGTTACGAATGGGGAGACCCTGAAGCTTTCTTT
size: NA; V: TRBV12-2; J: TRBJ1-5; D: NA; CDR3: CASRLDSCSNQPQHF; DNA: TGTGCAAGTCGCCTGGACAGTTGTAGCAATCAGCCCCAGCATTTT
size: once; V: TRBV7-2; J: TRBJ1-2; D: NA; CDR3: CASSQGRLGDGYTF; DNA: TGTGCCAGCAGCCAAGGTCGTCTAGGGGATGGCTACACCTTC